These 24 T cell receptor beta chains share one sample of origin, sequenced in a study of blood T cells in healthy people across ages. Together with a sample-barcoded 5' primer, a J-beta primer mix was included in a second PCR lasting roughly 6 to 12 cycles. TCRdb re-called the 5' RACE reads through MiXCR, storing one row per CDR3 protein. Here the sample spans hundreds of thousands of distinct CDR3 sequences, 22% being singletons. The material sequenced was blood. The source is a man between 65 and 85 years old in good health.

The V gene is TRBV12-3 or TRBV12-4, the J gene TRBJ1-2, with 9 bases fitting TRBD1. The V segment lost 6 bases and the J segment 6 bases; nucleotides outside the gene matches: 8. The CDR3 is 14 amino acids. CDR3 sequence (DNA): TGTGCCAGCAGCCTCCGTGGGACAGGGAATGGCTACACCTTC. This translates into CASSLRGTGNGYTF.

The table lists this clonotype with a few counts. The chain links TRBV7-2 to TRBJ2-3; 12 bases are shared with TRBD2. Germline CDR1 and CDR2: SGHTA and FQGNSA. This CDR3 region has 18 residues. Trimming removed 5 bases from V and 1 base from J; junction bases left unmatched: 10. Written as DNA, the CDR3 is TGTGCCAGCAGCCCCCGACTAGCGGGGGCCTCGGGCACAGATACGCAGTATTTT. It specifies CASSPRLAGASGTDTQYF.

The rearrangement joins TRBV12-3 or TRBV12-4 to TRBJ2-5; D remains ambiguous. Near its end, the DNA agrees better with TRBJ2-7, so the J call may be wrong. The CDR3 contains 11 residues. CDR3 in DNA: TGTGCCAGCAGTTTAAAAAGCGAGCAGTACTTC. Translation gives CASSLKSEQYF.

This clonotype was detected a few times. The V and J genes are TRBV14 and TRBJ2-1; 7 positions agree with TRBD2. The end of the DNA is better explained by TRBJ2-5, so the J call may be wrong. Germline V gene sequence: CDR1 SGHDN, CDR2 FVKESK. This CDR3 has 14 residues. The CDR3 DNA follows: TGTGCCAGCAGCCGACTAGCTTCGGGGGAGACCCAGTACTTC. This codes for CASSRLASGETQYF.

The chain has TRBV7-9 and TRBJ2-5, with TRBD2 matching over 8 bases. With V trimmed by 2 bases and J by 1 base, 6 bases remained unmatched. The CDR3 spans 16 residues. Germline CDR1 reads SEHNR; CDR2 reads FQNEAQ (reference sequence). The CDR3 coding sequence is TGTGCCAGCAGCTTACGTCGGGGGGGCCTCCAAGAGACCCAGTACTTC. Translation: CASSLRRGGLQETQYF.

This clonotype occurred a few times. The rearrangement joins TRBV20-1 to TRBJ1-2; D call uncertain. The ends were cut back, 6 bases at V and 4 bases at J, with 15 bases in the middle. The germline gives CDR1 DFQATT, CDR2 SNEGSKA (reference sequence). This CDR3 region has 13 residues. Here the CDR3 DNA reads TGCAGTGCCAGACTCACACTCGGCTATGGCTACACCTTC. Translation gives CSARLTLGYGYTF.

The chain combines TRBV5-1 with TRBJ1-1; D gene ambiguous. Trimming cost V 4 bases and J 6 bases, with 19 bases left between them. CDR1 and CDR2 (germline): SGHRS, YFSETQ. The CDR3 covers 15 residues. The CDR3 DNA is TGCGCCAGCAGCCAGGACCAACCCTCGAGGGCTGAAGCTTTCTTT. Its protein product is CASSQDQPSRAEAFF.

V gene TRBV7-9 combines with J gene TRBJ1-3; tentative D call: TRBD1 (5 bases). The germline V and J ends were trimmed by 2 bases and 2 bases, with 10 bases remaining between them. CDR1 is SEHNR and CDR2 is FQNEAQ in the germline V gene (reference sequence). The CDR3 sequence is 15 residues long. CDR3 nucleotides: TGTGCCAGCAGCTTACAGGGAAATACTGGAAACACCATATATTTT. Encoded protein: CASSLQGNTGNTIYF.

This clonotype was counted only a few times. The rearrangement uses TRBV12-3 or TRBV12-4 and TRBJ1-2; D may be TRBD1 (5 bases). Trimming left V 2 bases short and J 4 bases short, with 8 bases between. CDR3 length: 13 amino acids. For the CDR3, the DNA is TGTGCCAGCAGTTTAATGACAGCCTATGGCTACACCTTC. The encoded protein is CASSLMTAYGYTF.

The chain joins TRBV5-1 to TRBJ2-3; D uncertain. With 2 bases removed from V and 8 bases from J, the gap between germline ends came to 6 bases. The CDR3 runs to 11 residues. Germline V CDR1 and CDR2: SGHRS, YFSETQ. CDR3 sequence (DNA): TGCGCCAGCAGCTTAAGGTTTACGCAGTATTTT. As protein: CASSLRFTQYF.

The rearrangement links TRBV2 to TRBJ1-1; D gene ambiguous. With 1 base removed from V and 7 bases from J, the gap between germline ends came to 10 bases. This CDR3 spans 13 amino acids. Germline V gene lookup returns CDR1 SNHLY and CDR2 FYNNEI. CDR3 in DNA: TGTGCCAGCAGTGAAGGTACGGTAATTGAAGCTTTCTTT. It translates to CASSEGTVIEAFF.

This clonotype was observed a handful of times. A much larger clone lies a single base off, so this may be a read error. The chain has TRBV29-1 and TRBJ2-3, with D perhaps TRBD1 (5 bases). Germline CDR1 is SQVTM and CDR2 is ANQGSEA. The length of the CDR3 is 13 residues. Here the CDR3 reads CSVKVAETDAQYF. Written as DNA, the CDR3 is TGCAGCGTGAAGGTCGCGGAGACAGATGCGCAGTATTTT.

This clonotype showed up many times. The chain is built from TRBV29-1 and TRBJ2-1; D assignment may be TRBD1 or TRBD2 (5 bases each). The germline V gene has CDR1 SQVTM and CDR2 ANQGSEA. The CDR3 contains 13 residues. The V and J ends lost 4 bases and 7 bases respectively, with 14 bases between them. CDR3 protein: CSVGSGTHNEQFF. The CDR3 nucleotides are TGCAGCGTTGGTTCCGGGACCCATAATGAGCAGTTCTTC.

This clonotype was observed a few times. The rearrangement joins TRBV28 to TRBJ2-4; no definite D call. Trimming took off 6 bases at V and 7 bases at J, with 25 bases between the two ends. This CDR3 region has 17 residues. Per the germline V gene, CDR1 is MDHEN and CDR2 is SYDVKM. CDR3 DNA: TGTGCCAGCAGCCCCCTATTGGCTCCTCGGTGGCACAACATTCAGTACTTC. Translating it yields CASSPLLAPRWHNIQYF. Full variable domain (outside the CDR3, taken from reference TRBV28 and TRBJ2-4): DVKVTQSSRYLVKRTGEKVFLECVQDMDHENMFWYRQDPGLGLRLIYFSYDVKMKEKGDIPEGYSVSREKKERFSLILESASTNQTSMYLCASSPLLAPRWHNIQYFGAGTRLSVL.

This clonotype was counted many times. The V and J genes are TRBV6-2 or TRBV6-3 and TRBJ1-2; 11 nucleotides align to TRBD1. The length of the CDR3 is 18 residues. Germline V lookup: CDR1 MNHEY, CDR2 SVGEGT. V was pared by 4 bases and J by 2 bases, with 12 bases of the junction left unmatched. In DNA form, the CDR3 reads TGTGCCAGCAGTTCTCATCAAGGACAGGGGGCGTCGAACTATGGCTACACCTTC. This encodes CASSSHQGQGASNYGYTF.

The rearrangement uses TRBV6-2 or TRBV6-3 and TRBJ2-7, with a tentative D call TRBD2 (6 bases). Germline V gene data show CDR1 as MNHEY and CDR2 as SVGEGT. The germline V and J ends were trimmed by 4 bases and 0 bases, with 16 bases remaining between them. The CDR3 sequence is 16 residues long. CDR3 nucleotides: TGTGCCAGCAGTTCCCTCCCTAGCGACAGCTCCTACGAGCAGTACGTC. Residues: CASSSLPSDSSYEQYV.

The CDR3 region has the DNA TGCAGCGTACAACTAGCGGGACGCACAGATACGCAGTATTTT. Amino acid sequence: CSVQLAGRTDTQYF. This chain joins TRBV29-1 and TRBJ2-3; 10 positions agree with TRBD2. Germline values: CDR1 SQVTM, CDR2 ANQGSEA. Trimming removed 6 bases from V and 1 base from J; junction bases left unmatched: 4. The CDR3 length is 14 residues.

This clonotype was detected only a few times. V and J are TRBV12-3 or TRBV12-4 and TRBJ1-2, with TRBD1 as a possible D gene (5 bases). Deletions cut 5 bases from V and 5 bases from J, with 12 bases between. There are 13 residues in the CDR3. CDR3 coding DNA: TGTGCCAGCAGTCAGGGACGGCATTATGGCTACACCTTC. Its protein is CASSQGRHYGYTF.

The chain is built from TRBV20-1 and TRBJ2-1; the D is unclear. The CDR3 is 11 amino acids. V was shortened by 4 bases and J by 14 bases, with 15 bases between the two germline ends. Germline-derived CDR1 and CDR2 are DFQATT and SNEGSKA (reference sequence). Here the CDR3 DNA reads TGCAGTGCTAAACACGGATTTAGGGAGTTCTTC. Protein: CSAKHGFREFF.

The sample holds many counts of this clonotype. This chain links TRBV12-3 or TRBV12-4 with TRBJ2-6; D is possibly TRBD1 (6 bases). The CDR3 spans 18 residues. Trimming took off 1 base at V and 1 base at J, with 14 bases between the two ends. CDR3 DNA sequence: TGTGCCAGCAGTTTAGAAGCAGGGGTCGGATCTGGGGCCAACGTCCTGACTTTC. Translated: CASSLEAGVGSGANVLTF.

The DNA for the CDR3 is TGTGCCAGCAGCGGGGGACTAGCGGGAGGGGGCAATGAGCAGTTCTTC. This sequence encodes CASSGGLAGGGNEQFF. The gene calls are TRBV5-5 and TRBJ2-1; 16 bases line up with TRBD2. Per germline, CDR1 SGHKS and CDR2 YYEKEE (reference sequence). This CDR3 has 16 residues. With V trimmed by 4 bases and J by 6 bases, 4 bases remained unmatched.

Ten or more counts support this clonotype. In DNA form, the CDR3 reads TGCAGTGCTAGCGAGAATGAGCAGTTCTTC. Amino acid sequence: CSASENEQFF. J is TRBJ2-7 and V is TRBV20-1, with unresolved D. The J call may be mistaken, given a closer DNA end match to TRBJ2-1. The CDR3 runs to 10 residues. CDR1 and CDR2 (germline): DFQATT, SNEGSKA (reference sequence).

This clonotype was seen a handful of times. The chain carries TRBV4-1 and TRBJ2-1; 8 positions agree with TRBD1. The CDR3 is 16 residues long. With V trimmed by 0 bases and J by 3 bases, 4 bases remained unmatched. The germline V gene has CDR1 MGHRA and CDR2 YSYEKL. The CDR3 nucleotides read TGCGCCAGCAGCCAAGAGAGGACAGGGAACTACAATGAGCAGTTCTTC. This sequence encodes CASSQERTGNYNEQFF.

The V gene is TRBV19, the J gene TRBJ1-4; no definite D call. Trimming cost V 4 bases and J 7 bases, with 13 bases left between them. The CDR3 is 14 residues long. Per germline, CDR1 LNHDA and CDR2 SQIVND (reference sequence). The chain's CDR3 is CASSNQDVTEKLFF. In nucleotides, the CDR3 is TGTGCCAGTAGTAACCAGGATGTGACTGAAAAACTGTTTTTT.